Each of the 22 T cell receptor beta chains below was sequenced from the same sample in a study of blood T cell repertoires in COVID-19. Measured with immunoSEQ multiplex PCR; TCRdb has only the in-frame clones, and not every one. The repertoire holds approximately 72,000 clones, with roughly 86% as singletons. The specimen sequenced was peripheral blood. These receptor sequences come from a man aged 60-69 years with acute or convalescent COVID-19.

Only a few counts were recorded for this clone. V gene TRBV15 combines with J gene TRBJ2-6; no clear D. CDR1 and CDR2 from the germline V gene are LNHNV and YYDKDF (reference sequence). The ends were cut back, 4 bases at V and 1 base at J, with 5 bases in the middle. The CDR3 has 14 amino acids. The CDR3 region is CATSTSSGANVLTF. In DNA form, the CDR3 reads TGTGCCACCAGCACCTCTTCTGGGGCCAACGTCCTGACTTTC.

V is TRBV24-1 and J is TRBJ2-2; D perhaps matches TRBD1 (5 bases). Germline loops: CDR1 KGHDR, CDR2 SFDVKD. The CDR3 is made up of 16 amino acids. The V end was cut by 3 bases, the J end by 7 bases, with 17 bases between. DNA of the CDR3: TGTGCCACCAGTGATCCTTTGGGGCCTGGCATCGGGGAGCTGTTTTTT. It yields the protein CATSDPLGPGIGELFF.

The chain carries TRBV18 and TRBJ1-1; a possible D gene is TRBD1 (6 bases). CDR3 size: 17 residues. The germline V and J ends were trimmed by 1 base and 6 bases, with 21 bases remaining between them. CDR1 KGHSH and CDR2 LQKENI come from the germline V gene. For the CDR3, the DNA is TGTGCCAGCTCACCACGTCAGGTGGGGGGGCTCGGGGCTGAAGCTTTCTTT. It specifies CASSPRQVGGLGAEAFF.

The V and J genes are TRBV19 and TRBJ2-5; the D gene is possibly TRBD1 (5 bases). This CDR3 comprises 16 residues. Germline V CDR1 and CDR2: LNHDA, SQIVND (reference sequence). The germline V and J ends were trimmed by 5 bases and 5 bases, with 21 bases remaining between them. The CDR3 DNA sequence: TGTGCCAGTAGTCTAGTAATAGACCCCAAGGGGGAGACCCAGTACTTC. It specifies CASSLVIDPKGETQYF.

The chain combines TRBV19 with TRBJ1-5, with a tentative D call TRBD1 (6 bases). The CDR3 consists of 12 residues. CDR1 and CDR2 from the germline V gene are LNHDA and SQIVND (reference sequence). The ends were cut back, 7 bases at V and 3 bases at J, with 7 bases in the middle. The CDR3 coding sequence is TGTGCCAGTATGGGGGCCAATCAGCCCCAGCATTTT. Translating it yields CASMGANQPQHF.

This clone was picked up a small number of times. This chain links TRBV5-1 with TRBJ1-3; 7 bases fit TRBD1. This CDR3 comprises 14 residues. V gave up 2 bases and J gave up 3 bases; unmatched junction bases: 2. Germline V gene data show CDR1 as SGHRS and CDR2 as YFSETQ. The CDR3 DNA reads as TGCGCCAGCAGCTTATGGGACAGTGGAAACACCATATATTTT. It translates to CASSLWDSGNTIYF.

The J gene is TRBJ1-5, the V gene TRBV5-6, with D maybe TRBD1 (6 bases). Germline values: CDR1 SGHDT, CDR2 YYEEEE. This CDR3 has 17 amino acids. Trimming took 4 bases from V and 0 from J, leaving 17 bases between them. CDR3 nucleotide sequence: TGTGCCAGCAGCCCTTCCCACAGGGATTATAGCAATCAGCCCCAGCATTTT. Protein product: CASSPSHRDYSNQPQHF.

This chain joins TRBV12-5 and TRBJ1-4, with 8 bases matching TRBD1. This CDR3 spans 16 amino acids. V dropped 0 bases and J dropped 8; count of bases not matched to a gene: 8. Germline CDR1 and CDR2: LGHNT and FRNRAP. The CDR3 is CASGLVLTGDGEKLFF. The CDR3 DNA sequence: TGTGCTAGTGGTTTGGTATTGACAGGGGACGGGGAAAAACTGTTTTTT.

The chain joins TRBV11-2 to TRBJ1-2; D might be TRBD1 (6 bases). The CDR3 extends over 14 amino acids. With 5 bases removed from V and 2 bases from J, the gap between germline ends came to 12 bases. CDR1 is SGHAT and CDR2 is FQNNGV in the germline V gene. The CDR3 protein is CASSGGTGNYGYTF. CDR3 bases: TGTGCCAGCAGCGGGGGTACAGGGAACTATGGCTACACCTTC. The full variable domain, with the rest looked up from reference TRBV11-2 and TRBJ1-2, is EAGVAQSPRYKIIEKRQSVAFWCNPISGHATLYWYQQILGQGPKLLIQFQNNGVVDDSQLPKDRFSAERLKGVDSTLKIQPAKLEDSAVYLCASSGGTGNYGYTFGSGTRLTVV.

V gene TRBV5-1 combines with J gene TRBJ2-3; 7 nucleotides match TRBD1. The CDR3 totals 15 residues. Germline V gene lookup returns CDR1 SGHRS and CDR2 YFSETQ. V trimming: 4 bases; J trimming: 0 bases; junction bases outside the gene matches: 5. The DNA for the CDR3 is TGCGCCAGCAGCGAGGGGGCCTACAGCACAGATACGCAGTATTTT. Translating gives CASSEGAYSTDTQYF.

V and J are TRBV9 and TRBJ2-3, with 12 bases that match TRBD2. The junction had 10 bases not matched to a gene; V was cut back by 3 bases and J by 2 bases. Germline CDR1 reads SGDLS; CDR2 reads YYNGEE. This CDR3 comprises 18 residues. CDR3 DNA: TGTGCCAGCAGCGCGCAAACTGGACTAGCGGGGAACACAGATACGCAGTATTTT. Amino acid sequence: CASSAQTGLAGNTDTQYF.

The chain couples TRBV19 to TRBJ2-1; D uncertain. V was trimmed by 3 bases and J by 0 bases, leaving 9 bases between them. CDR1 and CDR2 (germline): LNHDA, SQIVND (reference sequence). CDR3 length equals 15 residues. The CDR3 nucleotides are TGTGCCAGTAGTATCTCACTTAGCTCCTACAATGAGCAGTTCTTC. Translated, it gives CASSISLSSYNEQFF.

The count of this clone is one. This chain joins TRBV19 and TRBJ2-2; the D is unclear. Per germline, CDR1 LNHDA and CDR2 SQIVND (reference sequence). The V end was cut by 2 bases, the J end by 4 bases, with 8 bases between. The CDR3 spans 14 residues. Written as DNA, the CDR3 is TGTGCCAGTAGTATAATCTTGTCCACCGGGGAGCTGTTTTTT. Translated: CASSIILSTGELFF.

The rearrangement links TRBV30 to TRBJ1-2; no definite D call. Looked up from germline, CDR1 is GTSNPN and CDR2 is SVGIG (reference sequence). This CDR3 comprises 16 residues. V was cut by 0 bases and J by 3 bases, with 17 bases left in between. CDR3 region: CAWSVRFGNRDYGYTF. CDR3 nucleotides: TGTGCCTGGAGTGTACGGTTTGGAAATCGGGACTATGGCTACACCTTC.

This clone was seen just once. The rearrangement links TRBV6-5 to TRBJ1-2; 7 bases fit TRBD1. CDR1 MNHEY and CDR2 SVGAGI come from the germline V gene. Losses at the gene ends were 6 bases for V and 4 bases for J; bases not matched to a gene: 8. There are 14 residues in the CDR3. The CDR3 bases are TGTGCCAGCAGGCTAATTGGACAGGCCTATGGCTACACCTTC. This gives the protein CASRLIGQAYGYTF.

V usage is TRBV25-1 and J usage is TRBJ2-1; the match to TRBD2 covers 12 bases. Germline trimming cut 4 bases from V and 4 bases from J; bases unmatched to any gene: 5. Germline CDR1 reads MGHDK; CDR2 reads SYGVNS. The CDR3 sequence is 16 residues long. The CDR3 reads CASSAPTSGGYNEQFF. The CDR3 bases are TGTGCCAGCAGTGCCCCGACTAGCGGGGGATACAATGAGCAGTTCTTC.

The J gene is TRBJ1-5, the V gene TRBV3-1 (or the pseudogene TRBV3-2), with D hard to call. There are 13 residues in the CDR3. Germline assignment: CDR1 LGHDT and CDR2 YNNKEL (reference sequence). Trimming removed 4 bases at V and 4 bases at J, with 8 bases between. In DNA, the CDR3 is TGTGCCAGCAGCCCCAGAATAAATCAGCCCCAGCATTTT. Protein: CASSPRINQPQHF.

In its sample, this clone was seen once. This chain joins TRBV19 and TRBJ2-2, with D perhaps matching TRBD2 (5 bases). V shed 9 bases and J shed 7 bases, with 12 bases lying between them. Germline assignment: CDR1 LNHDA and CDR2 SQIVND (reference sequence). The CDR3 extends over 12 amino acids. The CDR3 sequence: CASSLRGGELFF. The CDR3 bases are TGTGCCAGCAGCCTTCGGGGCGGGGAGCTGTTTTTT.

This rearrangement joins TRBV4-2 to TRBJ2-3; TRBD2 matches at 11 bases. The CDR3 runs to 16 residues. In germline, CDR1 is LGHNA, CDR2 YNFKEQ. The V segment lost 4 bases and the J segment 2 bases; nucleotides outside the gene matches: 5. CDR3 nucleotide sequence: TGTGCCAGCAGCCCGAGTAGCGGGGGGGCCACAGATACGCAGTATTTT. Protein sequence: CASSPSSGGATDTQYF.

The V call is TRBV5-1, the J call TRBJ2-3; 16 nucleotides agree with TRBD2. There are 19 residues in the CDR3. Trimming removed 6 bases from V and 5 bases from J; junction bases left unmatched: 15. Germline-derived CDR1 and CDR2 are SGHRS and YFSETQ. For the CDR3, the DNA is TGCGCCAGCACTCGTCCGGGACTAGCGGGGGGGTTATCAGGAGATACGCAGTATTTT. This codes for CASTRPGLAGGLSGDTQYF.

The genes are TRBV7-2 and TRBJ1-4, with D perhaps matching TRBD1 (5 bases). The CDR3 has 15 residues. The V end lost 5 bases, the J end lost 2 bases, and 12 bases lay between the germline ends. The germline V gene encodes CDR1 SGHTA and CDR2 FQGNSA. This CDR3 reads CASSPGRQTNEKLFF. DNA for the CDR3: TGTGCCAGCAGCCCTGGAAGACAGACTAATGAAAAACTGTTTTTT.

This rearrangement joins TRBV7-3 to TRBJ2-6, with 7 bases that match TRBD1. CDR3 length equals 15 residues. The junction had 6 bases not matched to a gene; V was cut back by 6 bases and J by 4 bases. Germline CDR1 reads SGHTA; CDR2 reads FQGTGA. In DNA form, the CDR3 reads TGTGCCAGCAGTTTGACAGGGTCCGGGGCCAACGTCCTGACTTTC. Encoded protein: CASSLTGSGANVLTF.